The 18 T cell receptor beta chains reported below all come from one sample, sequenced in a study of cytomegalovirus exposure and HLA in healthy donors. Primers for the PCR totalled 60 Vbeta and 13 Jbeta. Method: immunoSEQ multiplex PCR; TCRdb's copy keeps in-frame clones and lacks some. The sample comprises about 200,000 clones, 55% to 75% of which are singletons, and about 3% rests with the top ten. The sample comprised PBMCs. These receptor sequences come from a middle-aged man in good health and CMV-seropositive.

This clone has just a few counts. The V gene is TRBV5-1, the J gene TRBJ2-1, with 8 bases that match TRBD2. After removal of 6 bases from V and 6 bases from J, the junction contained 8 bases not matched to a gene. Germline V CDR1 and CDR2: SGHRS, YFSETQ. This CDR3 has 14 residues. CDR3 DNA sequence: TGCGCCAGCACGGGAGGTGCGGGGGGCAATGAGCAGTTCTTC. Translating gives CASTGGAGGNEQFF.

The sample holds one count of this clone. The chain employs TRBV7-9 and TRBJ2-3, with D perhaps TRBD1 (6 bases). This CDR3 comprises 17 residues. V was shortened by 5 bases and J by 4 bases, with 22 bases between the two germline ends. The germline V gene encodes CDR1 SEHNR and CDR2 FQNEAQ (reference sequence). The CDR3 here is CASSGPTTGSPPDTQYF. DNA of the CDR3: TGTGCCAGCAGCGGACCCACAACAGGGAGTCCCCCAGATACGCAGTATTTT.

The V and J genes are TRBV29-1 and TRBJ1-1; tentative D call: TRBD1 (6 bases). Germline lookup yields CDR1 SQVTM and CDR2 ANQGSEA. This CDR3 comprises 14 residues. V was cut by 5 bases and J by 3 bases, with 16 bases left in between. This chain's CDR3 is CSVRRGYLDTEAFF. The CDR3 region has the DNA TGCAGCGTTCGCAGGGGCTATCTTGACACTGAAGCTTTCTTT.

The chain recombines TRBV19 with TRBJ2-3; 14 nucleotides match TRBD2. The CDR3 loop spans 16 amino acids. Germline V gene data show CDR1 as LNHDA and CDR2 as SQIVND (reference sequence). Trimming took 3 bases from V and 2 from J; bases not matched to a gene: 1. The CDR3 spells CASSMGLAGVTDTQYF. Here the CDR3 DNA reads TGTGCCAGTAGTATGGGACTAGCGGGGGTCACAGATACGCAGTATTTT.

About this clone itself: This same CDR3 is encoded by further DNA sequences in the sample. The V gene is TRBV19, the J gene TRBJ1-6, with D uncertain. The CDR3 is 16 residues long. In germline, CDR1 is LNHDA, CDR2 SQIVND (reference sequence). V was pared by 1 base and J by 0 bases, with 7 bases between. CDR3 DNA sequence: TGTGCCAGTAGTATAGCTCCAGGCTCCTATAATTCACCCCTCCACTTT. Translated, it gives CASSIAPGSYNSPLHF.

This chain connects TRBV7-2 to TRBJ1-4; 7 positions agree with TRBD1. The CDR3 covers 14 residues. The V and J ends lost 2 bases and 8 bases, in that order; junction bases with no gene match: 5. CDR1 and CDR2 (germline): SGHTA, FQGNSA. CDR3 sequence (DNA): TGTGCCAGCAGCTTACGAGGGGGCAGGGAAAAACTGTTTTTT. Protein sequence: CASSLRGGREKLFF.

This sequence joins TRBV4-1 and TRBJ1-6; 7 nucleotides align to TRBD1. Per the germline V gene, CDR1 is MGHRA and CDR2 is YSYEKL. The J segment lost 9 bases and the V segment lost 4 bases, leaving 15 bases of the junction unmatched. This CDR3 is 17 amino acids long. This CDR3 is CASSRTDRTGYRSPLHF. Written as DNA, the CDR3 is TGCGCCAGCAGCCGAACCGATCGGACAGGTTATCGTTCACCCCTCCACTTT.

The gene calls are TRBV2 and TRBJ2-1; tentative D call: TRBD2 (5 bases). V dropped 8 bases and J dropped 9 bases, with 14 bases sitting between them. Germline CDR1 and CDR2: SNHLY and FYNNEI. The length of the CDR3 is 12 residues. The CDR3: CASRTQEGEQFF. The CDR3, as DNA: TGTGCCAGCCGGACTCAAGAGGGTGAGCAGTTCTTC.

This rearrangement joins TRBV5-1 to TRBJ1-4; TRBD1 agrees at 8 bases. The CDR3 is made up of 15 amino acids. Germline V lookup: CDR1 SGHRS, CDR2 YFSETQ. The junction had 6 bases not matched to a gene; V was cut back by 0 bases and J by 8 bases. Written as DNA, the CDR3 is TGCGCCAGCAGCTTGGGGGACAGGAGCCTGGAAAAACTGTTTTTT. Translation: CASSLGDRSLEKLFF.

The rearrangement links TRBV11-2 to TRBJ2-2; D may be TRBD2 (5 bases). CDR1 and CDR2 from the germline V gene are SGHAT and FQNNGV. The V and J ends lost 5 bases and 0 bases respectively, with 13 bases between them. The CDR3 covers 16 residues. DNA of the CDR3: TGTGCCAGCAGCCCGAGGGTTAACGCGAACACCGGGGAGCTGTTTTTT. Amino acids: CASSPRVNANTGELFF. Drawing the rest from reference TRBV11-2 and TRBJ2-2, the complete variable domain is EAGVAQSPRYKIIEKRQSVAFWCNPISGHATLYWYQQILGQGPKLLIQFQNNGVVDDSQLPKDRFSAERLKGVDSTLKIQPAKLEDSAVYLCASSPRVNANTGELFFGEGSRLTVL.

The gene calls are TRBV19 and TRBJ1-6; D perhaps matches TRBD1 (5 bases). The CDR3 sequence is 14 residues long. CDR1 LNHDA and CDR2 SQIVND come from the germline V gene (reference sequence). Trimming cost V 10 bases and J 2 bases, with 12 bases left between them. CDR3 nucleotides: TGTGCCACCATGGGGGGAACCTATAATTCACCCCTCCACTTT. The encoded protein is CATMGGTYNSPLHF. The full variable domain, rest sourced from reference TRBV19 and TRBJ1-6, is DGGITQSPKYLFRKEGQNVTLSCEQNLNHDAMYWYRQDPGQGLRLIYYSQIVNDFQKGDIAEGYSVSREKKESFPLTVTSAQKNPTAFYLCATMGGTYNSPLHFGNGTRLTVT.

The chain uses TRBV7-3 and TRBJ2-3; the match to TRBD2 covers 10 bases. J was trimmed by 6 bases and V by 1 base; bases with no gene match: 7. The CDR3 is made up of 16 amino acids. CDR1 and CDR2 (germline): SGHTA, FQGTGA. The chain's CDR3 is CASSLSLAGDWDTQYF. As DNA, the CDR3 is TGTGCCAGCAGCTTAAGCCTAGCGGGGGACTGGGATACGCAGTATTTT.

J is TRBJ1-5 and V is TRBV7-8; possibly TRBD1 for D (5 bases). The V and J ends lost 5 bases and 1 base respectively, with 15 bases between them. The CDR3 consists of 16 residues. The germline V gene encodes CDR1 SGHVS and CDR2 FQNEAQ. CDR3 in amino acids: CASSHFREPSNQPQHF. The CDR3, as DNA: TGTGCCAGCAGCCACTTCAGGGAACCGAGCAATCAGCCCCAGCATTTT.

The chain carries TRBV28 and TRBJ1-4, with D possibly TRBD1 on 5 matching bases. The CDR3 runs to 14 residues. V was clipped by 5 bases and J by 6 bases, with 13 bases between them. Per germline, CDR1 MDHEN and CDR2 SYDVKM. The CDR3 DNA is TGTGCCAGCAGTCGCCGGGGGGGAGATGAAAAACTGTTTTTT. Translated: CASSRRGGDEKLFF.

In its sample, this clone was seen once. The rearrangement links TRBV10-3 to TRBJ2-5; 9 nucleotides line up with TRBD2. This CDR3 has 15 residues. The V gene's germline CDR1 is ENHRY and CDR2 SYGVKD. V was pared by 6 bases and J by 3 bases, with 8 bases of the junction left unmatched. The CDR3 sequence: CAIRSDLAGKETQYF. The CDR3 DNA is TGTGCCATCAGATCCGATCTAGCGGGAAAAGAGACCCAGTACTTC.

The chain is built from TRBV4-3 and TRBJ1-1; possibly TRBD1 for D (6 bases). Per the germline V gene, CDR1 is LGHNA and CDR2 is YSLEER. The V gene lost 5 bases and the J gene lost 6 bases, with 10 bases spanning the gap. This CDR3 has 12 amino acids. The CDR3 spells CASSSTGSEAFF. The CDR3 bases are TGCGCCAGCAGCTCTACAGGGTCTGAAGCTTTCTTT.

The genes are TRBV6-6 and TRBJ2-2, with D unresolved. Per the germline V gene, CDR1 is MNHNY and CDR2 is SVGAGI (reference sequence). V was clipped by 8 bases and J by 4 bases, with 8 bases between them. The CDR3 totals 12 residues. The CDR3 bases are TGTGCCAGCCGGTTTTCCACCGGGGAGCTGTTTTTT. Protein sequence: CASRFSTGELFF.

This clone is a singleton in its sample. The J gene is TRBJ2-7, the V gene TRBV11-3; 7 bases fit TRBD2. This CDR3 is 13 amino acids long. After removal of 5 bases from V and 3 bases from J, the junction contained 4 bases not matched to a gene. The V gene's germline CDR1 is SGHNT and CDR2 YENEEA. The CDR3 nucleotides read TGTGCCAGCAGCCGCGGCGGGGGCTACGAGCAGTACTTC. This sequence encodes CASSRGGGYEQYF.